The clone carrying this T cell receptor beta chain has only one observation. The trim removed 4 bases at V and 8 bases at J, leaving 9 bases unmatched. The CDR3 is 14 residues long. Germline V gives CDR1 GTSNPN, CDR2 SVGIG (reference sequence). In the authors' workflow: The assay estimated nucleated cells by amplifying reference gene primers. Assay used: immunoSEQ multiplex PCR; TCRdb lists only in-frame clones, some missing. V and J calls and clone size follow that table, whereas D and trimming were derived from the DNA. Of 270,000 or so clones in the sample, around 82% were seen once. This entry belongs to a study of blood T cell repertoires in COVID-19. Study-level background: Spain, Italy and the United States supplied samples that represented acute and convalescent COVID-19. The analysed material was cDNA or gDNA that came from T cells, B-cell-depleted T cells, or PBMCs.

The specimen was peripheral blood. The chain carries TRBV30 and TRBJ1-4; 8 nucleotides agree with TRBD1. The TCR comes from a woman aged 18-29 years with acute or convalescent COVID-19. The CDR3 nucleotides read TGTGCCTGGACTCCAACAGGGGGAGGGGAAAAACTGTTTTTT. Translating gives CAWTPTGGGEKLFF.